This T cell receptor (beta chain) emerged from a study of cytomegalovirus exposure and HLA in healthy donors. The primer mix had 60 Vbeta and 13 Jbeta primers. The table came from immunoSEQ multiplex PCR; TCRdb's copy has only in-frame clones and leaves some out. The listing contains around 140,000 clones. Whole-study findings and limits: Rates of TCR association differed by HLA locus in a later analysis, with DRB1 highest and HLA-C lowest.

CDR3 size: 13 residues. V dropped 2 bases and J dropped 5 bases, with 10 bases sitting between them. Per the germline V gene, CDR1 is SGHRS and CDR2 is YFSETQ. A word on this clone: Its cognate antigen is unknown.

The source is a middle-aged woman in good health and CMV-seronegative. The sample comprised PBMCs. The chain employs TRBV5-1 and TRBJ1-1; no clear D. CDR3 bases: TGCGCCAGCAGCTTAGAGGGAAGGACTGAAGCTTTCTTT. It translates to CASSLEGRTEAFF.